The sample holds a few counts of the clone carrying this T cell receptor beta chain. This specimen comes from a study of blood T cell repertoires in COVID-19. Study-wide context: Sources were T cells, B-cell-depleted T cells, or PBMCs; the material itself was cDNA or gDNA.

Seattle's cohort entered during active infection and was followed longitudinally. The CDR3 runs to 13 residues. Germline CDR1 is WSHSY and CDR2 is SAAADI. Trimming stripped 3 bases from V and 2 bases from J, with 5 bases between. Sequenced by immunoSEQ multiplex PCR; TCRdb stores in-frame clones only, minus some. The sample carries fewer than 200,000 clones, roughly four fifths recorded once. The TCR sequence derives from a woman at least 80 years old with COVID-19, enrolled during active disease. The V call is TRBV10-2, the J call TRBJ1-3, with no clear D. Material for sequencing was peripheral blood. This chain's CDR3 is CASSETAGNTIYF. The DNA of the CDR3 is TGCGCCAGCAGTGAAACAGCTGGAAACACCATATATTTT.